The sequence of this TCR beta chain was determined in a study of pediatric ulcerative colitis. Overall study findings and caveats: Compared with controls, ulcerative colitis showed greater blood-rectum clone sharing. Rectal repertoires separated controls, mild-moderate and acute severe colitis.

Sequencing depth was up to 500,000 reads per sample. The table came from immunoSEQ multiplex PCR; TCRdb's copy has only in-frame clones and leaves some out. Of roughly 30,000 clones listed, roughly four fifths are singletons. The CDR3 runs to 14 residues. V was clipped by 1 base and J by 5 bases, with 11 bases between them. Germline lookup yields CDR1 SEHNR and CDR2 FQNEAQ (reference sequence). The diagnostic colonoscopy in ulcerative colitis patients preceded any immunosuppressive treatment. Remarks on this clone: Its matching antigen is unknown.

Source material: blood. The V and J genes are TRBV7-9 and TRBJ2-5; no clear D gene. The receptor was isolated from a boy aged 5 to 17 with severe ulcerative colitis. CDR3: CASSLGLSRETQYF. DNA for the CDR3: TGTGCCAGCAGCTTAGGGCTTTCTAGGGAGACCCAGTACTTC.